This T cell receptor (beta chain) was retrieved from a study of early T cells in non-severe SARS-CoV-2 infection. Study context: Alpha and beta chains were unpaired, from unsorted whole-blood bulk RNA. Study findings and constraints: Missing private and CD4 specificities, VDJdb matching favored anti-spike CD8 responses.

The sample holds a few counts of this clonotype. Its antigen is not known. Unique molecular identifiers were attached to individual cDNA molecules. TCRdb passed the 5' RACE reads through MiXCR, listing each CDR3 protein once. This table holds 35,000 to 55,000 distinct CDR3 sequences, roughly 6.1% found once. Trimming cost V 3 bases and J 6 bases; bases outside gene matches: 1. Per germline, CDR1 MNHEY and CDR2 SVGAGI. This CDR3 region has 13 residues. The specimen comprised whole blood, sampled at baseline. The V call is TRBV6-5, the J call TRBJ2-2, with 7 bases matching TRBD1. This TCR derives from an adult who was a healthcare worker with PCR-confirmed SARS-CoV-2 infection or an uninfected control (not recorded which). DNA of the CDR3: TGTGCCAGCAGTTATGGACAGGCCGGGGAGCTGTTTTTT. It translates to CASSYGQAGELFF.